Shown below are 14 T cell receptor beta chains from a single sample sequenced in a study of blood T cell repertoires in COVID-19. Profiling relied on immunoSEQ multiplex PCR, and the TCRdb table lists in-frame clones only, not all of them. Of 150,000 to 200,000 clones in the sample, around 84% were seen once. Specimen: peripheral blood. The receptor set was obtained from a man aged 55 to 70 with COVID-19, enrolled during active disease.

The V gene is TRBV10-2, the J gene TRBJ1-4; 7 bases fit TRBD1. In germline, CDR1 is WSHSY, CDR2 SAAADI. This CDR3 is 14 amino acids long. Trimming cost V 5 bases and J 3 bases; bases outside gene matches: 3. CDR3 region: CASSPGQPNEKLFF. The CDR3 bases are TGCGCCAGCAGTCCGGGACAGCCTAATGAAAAACTGTTTTTT.

Only one count was recorded for this clone. The chain carries TRBV10-2 and TRBJ1-1; D is possibly TRBD1 (6 bases). The length of the CDR3 is 13 residues. The V end was cut by 2 bases, the J end by 8 bases, with 12 bases between. Per germline, CDR1 WSHSY and CDR2 SAAADI. CDR3 region: CASSERGGHEAFF. Written as DNA, the CDR3 is TGCGCCAGCAGTGAGAGGGGGGGCCACGAAGCTTTCTTT.

This clone showed up just once. The chain combines TRBV11-1 with TRBJ2-1, with 9 bases identical to TRBD2. Germline V gene lookup returns CDR1 SGHAT and CDR2 FQDESV (reference sequence). The V gene end was trimmed by 6 bases and the J gene end by 7 bases; junction bases not matched to a gene: 13. This CDR3 has 16 residues. In nucleotides, the CDR3 is TGTGCCAGCAGGTTTGGCGGGAGGGCTTCACGGAATGAGCAGTTCTTC. It codes for CASRFGGRASRNEQFF. Supplemented by reference TRBV11-1 and TRBJ2-1, the full variable domain reads EAEVAQSPRYKITEKSQAVAFWCDPISGHATLYWYRQILGQGPELLVQFQDESVVDDSQLPKDRFSAERLKGVDSTLKIQPAELGDSAMYLCASRFGGRASRNEQFFGPGTRLTVL.

The chain uses TRBV7-6 and TRBJ1-2; D might be TRBD1 (5 bases). Germline V lookup: CDR1 SGHVS, CDR2 FNYEAQ. The CDR3 runs to 13 residues. Trimming left V 5 bases short and J 1 base short, with 8 bases between. The CDR3 reads CASSPGVNYGYTF. The CDR3 coding sequence is TGTGCCAGCAGCCCGGGGGTTAACTATGGCTACACCTTC.

The chain has TRBV5-1 and TRBJ1-5; 10 nucleotides line up with TRBD1. Germline assignment: CDR1 SGHRS and CDR2 YFSETQ. The V segment lost 3 bases and the J segment 4 bases; nucleotides outside the gene matches: 4. There are 15 residues in the CDR3. The CDR3 region is CASSWGTGENQPQHF. CDR3 DNA: TGCGCCAGCAGCTGGGGGACAGGGGAAAATCAGCCCCAGCATTTT.

This sequence joins TRBV6-2 or TRBV6-3 and TRBJ2-5; 8 nucleotides match TRBD2. V dropped 1 base and J dropped 2; count of bases not matched to a gene: 6. Germline CDR1 MNHEY, CDR2 SVGEGT. The CDR3 extends over 16 amino acids. CDR3 loop: CASSYFRAGEQETQYF. The DNA of the CDR3 is TGTGCCAGCAGTTACTTTCGAGCGGGGGAGCAAGAGACCCAGTACTTC.

The chain is built from TRBV11-3 and TRBJ2-7; possible D gene TRBD2, 6 bases. Trimming took 1 base from V and 3 from J, leaving 13 bases between them. This CDR3 contains 15 residues. In germline, CDR1 is SGHNT, CDR2 YENEEA. CDR3 amino acids: CASSLAPRGIYEQYF. For the CDR3, the DNA is TGTGCCAGCAGCTTAGCCCCGCGGGGAATCTACGAGCAGTACTTC.

This chain uses TRBV11-3 with TRBJ2-3; 11 bases are shared with TRBD1. Germline V gives CDR1 SGHNT, CDR2 YENEEA. J gave up 4 bases and V 4 bases, and 4 bases lay outside the gene matches. This CDR3 comprises 15 residues. Here the CDR3 DNA reads TGTGCCAGCAGCTCAGGACAGGGGGCGGCAGATACGCAGTATTTT. It translates to CASSSGQGAADTQYF.

The V and J genes are TRBV5-5 and TRBJ1-4, with 9 bases matching TRBD1. Germline V lookup: CDR1 SGHKS, CDR2 YYEKEE (reference sequence). J gave up 5 bases and V 0 bases, and 11 bases lay outside the gene matches. This CDR3 contains 18 residues. CDR3 nucleotides: TGTGCCAGCAGCTTGGATGACAGGGGGGAACTGGGGAATGAAAAACTGTTTTTT. Translated: CASSLDDRGELGNEKLFF.

The CDR3 nucleotides read TGTGCCAGCAGCCTGCAGGGGGCTTCGGAGACCCAGTACTTC. Residues: CASSLQGASETQYF. The chain links TRBV3-1 (or the pseudogene TRBV3-2) to TRBJ2-5; 8 nucleotides align to TRBD1. CDR3 length: 14 amino acids. Trimming cost V 4 bases and J 5 bases; bases outside gene matches: 6. CDR1 is LGHDT and CDR2 is YNNKEL in the germline V gene (reference sequence).

The V gene is TRBV5-1, the J gene TRBJ1-1; TRBD1 matches at 8 bases. Germline CDR1 SGHRS, CDR2 YFSETQ. The CDR3 has 15 amino acids. Losses at the gene ends were 3 bases for V and 0 bases for J; bases not matched to a gene: 4. CDR3 sequence (DNA): TGCGCCAGCAGCTGGGGGACAGGAATGAACACTGAAGCTTTCTTT. Protein product: CASSWGTGMNTEAFF.

The gene calls are TRBV10-3 and TRBJ1-5, with D possibly being TRBD1 (5 bases). This CDR3 is 16 amino acids long. Trimming took off 3 bases at V and 2 bases at J, with 14 bases between the two ends. Germline V gives CDR1 ENHRY, CDR2 SYGVKD. DNA of the CDR3: TGTGCCATCAGTGACCGGGAGTCGGGGGGCAATCAGCCCCAGCATTTT. Translated, it gives CAISDRESGGNQPQHF.

This clone was recorded only once. The J gene is TRBJ2-3, the V gene TRBV6-5; 12 nucleotides line up with TRBD2. Germline CDR1 and CDR2: MNHEY and SVGAGI. V shed 6 bases, J shed 6 bases, and the junction held 4 bases outside the gene matches. The CDR3 is 14 residues long. The CDR3 here is CASRRLAGVDTQYF. CDR3 coding DNA: TGTGCCAGCAGAAGACTAGCGGGAGTGGATACGCAGTATTTT.

The V and J genes are TRBV7-2 and TRBJ1-4, with 7 bases identical to TRBD1. This CDR3 has 13 residues. J gave up 7 bases and V 5 bases, and 4 bases lay outside the gene matches. The germline V gene has CDR1 SGHTA and CDR2 FQGNSA. The CDR3 region has the DNA TGTGCCAGCAGCCTCGGGACAGCTGAAAAACTGTTTTTT. Amino acids: CASSLGTAEKLFF.